The 15 T cell receptor beta chains presented below share a single source sample, sequenced in a study of cytomegalovirus exposure and HLA in healthy donors. Vbeta (60) and Jbeta (13) primers were used in the PCR. The table came from immunoSEQ multiplex PCR; TCRdb's copy has only in-frame clones and leaves some out. The table has some 150,000 clones, 70% to 80% seen once; the top ten hold roughly 13%. Input material: PBMCs. These TCRs come from a man aged 30-40 years in good health and CMV-seropositive.

V gene TRBV5-1 combines with J gene TRBJ2-7; 8 bases align to TRBD2. The CDR3 has 15 residues. The junction had 9 bases not matched to a gene; V was cut back by 2 bases and J by 5 bases. The V gene's germline CDR1 is SGHRS and CDR2 YFSETQ. CDR3 in DNA: TGCGCCAGCAGCTTTTTGAGCGGGAGCTTCCACGAGCAGTACTTC. Amino acid sequence: CASSFLSGSFHEQYF.

Turning to this clone: In the same sample, other DNA sequences code for this CDR3. Here the CDR3 DNA reads TGTGCCAGTAGTATTGATTCGGGGAATCAGCCCCAGCATTTT. It is translated as CASSIDSGNQPQHF. The J gene is TRBJ1-5, the V gene TRBV19, with no clear D. The CDR3 has 14 amino acids. V shed 3 bases and J shed 4 bases, with 10 bases lying between them. Germline CDR1 LNHDA, CDR2 SQIVND (reference sequence).

The chain combines TRBV29-1 with TRBJ2-7; 11 bases line up with TRBD2. The germline V gene encodes CDR1 SQVTM and CDR2 ANQGSEA. The junction had 10 bases not matched to a gene; V was cut back by 3 bases and J by 6 bases. The CDR3 is 15 amino acids. Here the CDR3 reads CSVDGLAGALREQYF. Here the CDR3 DNA reads TGCAGCGTTGATGGACTAGCGGGTGCCCTACGCGAGCAGTACTTC.

This clone was picked up one time. The genes are TRBV11-1 and TRBJ2-7, with TRBD2 identical over 7 bases. Germline-derived CDR1 and CDR2 are SGHAT and FQDESV (reference sequence). V lost 0 bases to trimming and J lost 2 bases; unmatched junction nucleotides: 7. The CDR3 covers 16 residues. CDR3 sequence: CASSLARGGSTYEQYF. The CDR3 DNA reads as TGTGCCAGCAGCTTAGCGCGCGGGGGAAGCACCTACGAGCAGTACTTC.

The gene calls are TRBV27 and TRBJ2-3; tentatively, D is TRBD2 (7 bases). Trimming left V 0 bases short and J 2 bases short, with 12 bases between. Per the germline V gene, CDR1 is MNHEY and CDR2 is SMNVEV (reference sequence). The CDR3 contains 16 residues. CDR3 bases: TGTGCCAGCAGTTTATCGGGGGGGGCTTTCACAGATACGCAGTATTTT. The encoded protein is CASSLSGGAFTDTQYF.

The gene calls are TRBV7-8 and TRBJ2-1, with 9 bases fitting TRBD2. This CDR3 comprises 18 residues. J gave up 0 bases and V 1 base, and 7 bases lay outside the gene matches. The V gene's germline CDR1 is SGHVS and CDR2 FQNEAQ. The DNA for the CDR3 is TGTGCCAGCAGCTTAGTTACCTTGACTAGCGGCTCCTACAATGAGCAGTTCTTC. This gives the protein CASSLVTLTSGSYNEQFF.

Regarding this clone: An end of the junction does not agree with germline; a read error may underlie this. Other DNA sequences in the sample encode the same CDR3. The chain links TRBV29-1 to TRBJ2-7; possible D gene TRBD1, 6 bases. Germline CDR1 reads SQVTM; CDR2 reads ANQGSEA. The CDR3 has 15 amino acids. The CDR3 DNA follows: TGCAGCGTTGCGGGTCGCCGGGACACTTACTACGAACAGTACTTC. The encoded protein is CSVAGRRDTYYEQYF.

The rearrangement links TRBV6-6 to TRBJ2-7, with 8 bases fitting TRBD1. Germline CDR1 is MNHNY and CDR2 is SVGAGI (reference sequence). The CDR3 is 11 amino acids. V shed 10 bases, J shed 6 bases, and the junction held 5 bases outside the gene matches. CDR3 sequence (DNA): TGTGCCACCCTGACAGGGGCCGAGCAGTACTTC. Protein sequence: CATLTGAEQYF.

This clone has just one count. The chain joins TRBV2 to TRBJ2-1; 11 nucleotides agree with TRBD2. This CDR3 is 19 amino acids long. Germline values: CDR1 SNHLY, CDR2 FYNNEI. The V segment lost 6 bases and the J segment 0 bases; nucleotides outside the gene matches: 13. Written as DNA, the CDR3 is TGTGCCAGCAGGAGTGGGCTAGCGGGAGGTCAGTACTCCTACAATGAGCAGTTCTTC. This encodes CASRSGLAGGQYSYNEQFF.

This clone was seen more than once but under ten times. This chain uses TRBV10-3 with TRBJ1-5, with TRBD1 matching 7 bases. CDR1 is ENHRY, CDR2 SYGVKD, per germline. V dropped 8 bases and J dropped 2; count of bases not matched to a gene: 12. The CDR3 is 16 residues long. The CDR3: CAISPSTGSGNQPQHF. The CDR3 nucleotides are TGTGCCATCTCGCCTTCGACAGGGTCGGGCAATCAGCCCCAGCATTTT.

The rearrangement links TRBV7-9 to TRBJ2-1; 9 bases align to TRBD2. The germline V gene has CDR1 SEHNR and CDR2 FQNEAQ (reference sequence). The CDR3 totals 15 residues. After removal of 5 bases from V and 7 bases from J, the junction contained 9 bases not matched to a gene. As DNA, the CDR3 is TGTGCCAGCAGCCCCCCTCGCGGGAGGGGAAATGAGCAGTTCTTC. This sequence encodes CASSPPRGRGNEQFF.

V and J are TRBV2 and TRBJ2-7, with 8 nucleotides matching TRBD1. J gave up 6 bases and V 4 bases, and 8 bases lay outside the gene matches. Germline V CDR1 and CDR2: SNHLY, FYNNEI. The CDR3 runs 14 residues. CDR3 coding DNA: TGTGCCAGCAGTGCTTCCGGGACAGGTCGCGAGCAGTACTTC. Its protein product is CASSASGTGREQYF.

The chain is built from TRBV6-1 and TRBJ1-5, with D unclear. The CDR3 has 14 residues. CDR1 MNHNS and CDR2 SASEGT come from the germline V gene. The V and J ends lost 6 bases and 9 bases respectively, with 18 bases between them. CDR3 sequence (DNA): TGTGCCAGCAGCGAACTGTTTCTCCTAGGGCCCCAGCATTTT. Its protein product is CASSELFLLGPQHF.

The count of this clone is one. J is TRBJ1-2 and V is TRBV19; 9 bases are shared with TRBD1. This CDR3 comprises 13 residues. With V trimmed by 3 bases and J by 9 bases, 5 bases remained unmatched. The germline V gene encodes CDR1 LNHDA and CDR2 SQIVND (reference sequence). CDR3 in amino acids: CASSINGQGSYTF. The CDR3 DNA reads as TGTGCCAGTAGTATTAATGGACAGGGGAGCTACACCTTC.

The chain is built from TRBV30 and TRBJ2-1; D is uncertain. The CDR3 runs 11 residues. Trimming took off 3 bases at V and 4 bases at J, with 4 bases between the two ends. Germline values: CDR1 GTSNPN, CDR2 SVGIG (reference sequence). CDR3 amino acids: CAWREYNEQFF. DNA for the CDR3: TGTGCCTGGAGAGAGTACAATGAGCAGTTCTTC.